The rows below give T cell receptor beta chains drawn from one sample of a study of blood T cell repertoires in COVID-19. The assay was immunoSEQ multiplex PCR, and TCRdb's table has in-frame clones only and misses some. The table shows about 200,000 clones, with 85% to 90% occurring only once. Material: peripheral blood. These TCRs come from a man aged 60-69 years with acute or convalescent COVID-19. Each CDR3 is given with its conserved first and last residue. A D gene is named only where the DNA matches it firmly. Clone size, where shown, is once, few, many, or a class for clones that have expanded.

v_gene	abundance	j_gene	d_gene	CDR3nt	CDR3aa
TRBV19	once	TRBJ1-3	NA	TGTGCCAGTAGTACCCAGGGAAACACCATATATTTT	CASSTQGNTIYF
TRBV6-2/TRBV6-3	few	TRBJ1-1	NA	TGTGCCAGCAGTTACCCCACCCGGGGGGCCTCGAGGGTTACTGAAGCTTTCTTT	CASSYPTRGASRVTEAFF
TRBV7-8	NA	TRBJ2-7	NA	TGTGCCAGCAGCTTGGGGGACACTGCCTACGAGCAGTACTTC	CASSLGDTAYEQYF
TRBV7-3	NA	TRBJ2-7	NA	TGTGCCAGCAGCTTACTCGTCGGTGGCGAGCAGTACTTC	CASSLLVGGEQYF
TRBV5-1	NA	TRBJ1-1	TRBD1	TGCGCCAGCAGCCCTGGGACAGCCAACACTGAAGCTTTCTTT	CASSPGTANTEAFF
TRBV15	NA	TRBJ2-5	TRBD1	TGTGCCACCAGCAGAGATACCGGGACAGGGGGTCGAGAGACCCAGTACTTC	CATSRDTGTGGRETQYF
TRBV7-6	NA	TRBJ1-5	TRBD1	TGTGCCAGCAGCCAAGAGAGCACAGGGGGCCTAAGCGCCCAGCATTTT	CASSQESTGGLSAQHF
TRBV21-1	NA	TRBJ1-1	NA	TGTGCCAGCCGGGTCCGGGGGGCAGTGGGGACTGAAGCTTTCTTT	CASRVRGAVGTEAFF
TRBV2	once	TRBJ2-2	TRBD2	TGTGCCAGCAATACGGCGGGGGGCACCGGGGAGCTGTTTTTT	CASNTAGGTGELFF
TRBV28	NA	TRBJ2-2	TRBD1	TGTGCCAGCAGTACGGGACAGGGAGGCTATGCCGGGGAGCTGTTTTTT	CASSTGQGGYAGELFF
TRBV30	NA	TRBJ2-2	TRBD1	TGTGCCTGGAGCTGGGGACAGGGATTGCCCGGGGAGCTGTTTTTT	CAWSWGQGLPGELFF
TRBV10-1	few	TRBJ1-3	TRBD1	TGCGCCGGAAACACAGGGGCCCCGCTAGGTCTCTCTGGAAACACCATATATTTT	CAGNTGAPLGLSGNTIYF
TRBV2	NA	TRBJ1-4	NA	TGTGCCAGCAGCAGACACCGGGGTAGTGAAAAACTGTTTTTT	CASSRHRGSEKLFF
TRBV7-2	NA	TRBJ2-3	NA	TGTGCCAGCAGCTTAGGGGGTTCACTAGCTAGCACAGATACGCAGTATTTT	CASSLGGSLASTDTQYF
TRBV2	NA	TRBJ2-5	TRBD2	TGTGCCAGCAGAGGAGCGGGGGCGTACCAAGAGACCCAGTACTTC	CASRGAGAYQETQYF
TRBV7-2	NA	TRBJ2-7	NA	TGTGCCAGCAGCTTAGTCAGCTACGAGCAGTACTTC	CASSLVSYEQYF
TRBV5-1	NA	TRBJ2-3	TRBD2	TGCGCCAGCAGCTCGCTAGCGGGAAGCACAGATACGCAGTATTTT	CASSSLAGSTDTQYF
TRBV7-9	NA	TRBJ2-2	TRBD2	TGTGCCAGCAGTGGGACTAGCGGGGGGGGACCCAACACCGGGGAGCTGTTTTTT	CASSGTSGGGPNTGELFF
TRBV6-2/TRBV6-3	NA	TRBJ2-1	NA	TGTGCCAGCAGCCCCCAGGGTGAGCAGTTCTTC	CASSPQGEQFF
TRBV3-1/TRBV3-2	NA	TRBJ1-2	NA	TGTGCCAGCAGCCAAGGGGGTGGAGGGGTCTATGGCTACACCTTC	CASSQGGGGVYGYTF
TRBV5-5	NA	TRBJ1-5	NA	TGTGCCAGCAGCCCCTTCCGGCAGGCCTTTGCCAATCAGCCCCAGCATTTT	CASSPFRQAFANQPQHF
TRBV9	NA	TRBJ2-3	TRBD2	TGTGCCAGCAGCGTAGGACTAGCGGGGGGCTCTAGCACAGATACGCAGTATTTT	CASSVGLAGGSSTDTQYF
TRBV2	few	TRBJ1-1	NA	TGTGCCAGCACGGAACAGGGACCCAGCACTGAAGCTTTCTTT	CASTEQGPSTEAFF
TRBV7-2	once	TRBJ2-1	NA	TGTGCCAGAGGGAGACGGCGCGGGGGCCGCTCCTACAATGAGCAGTTCTTC	CARGRRRGGRSYNEQFF
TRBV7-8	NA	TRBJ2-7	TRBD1	TGTGCCAGCATCGGTGGGACAGGTCACGGGCAGCAGTACTTC	CASIGGTGHGQQYF
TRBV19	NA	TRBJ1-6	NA	TGTGCCAGTAGTAAGCGCGCCCCGAGTTCACCCCTCCACTTT	CASSKRAPSSPLHF
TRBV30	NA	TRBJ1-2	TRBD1	TGTGCCTGGAGTGTACTTTGGGACAGGAACTATGGCTACACCTTC	CAWSVLWDRNYGYTF
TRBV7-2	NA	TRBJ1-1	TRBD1	TGTGCCAGCAGCTTATCGGGGACAGGGTCAGGCCGAGCCCCCGCTTTCTTT	CASSLSGTGSGRAPAFF
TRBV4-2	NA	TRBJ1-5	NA	TGTGCCAGCAGCCCCCGAACGAGGGAGGGAGGCAATCAGCCCCAGCATTTT	CASSPRTREGGNQPQHF
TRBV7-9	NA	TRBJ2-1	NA	TGTGCCAGCAGCTTAGCGCGGAGGGGCCGAGCCTACAATGAGCAGTTCTTC	CASSLARRGRAYNEQFF
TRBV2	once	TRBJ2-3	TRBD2	TGTGCCAGCAGCCTGGGACTAGCGGGGTCAGATACGCAGTATTTT	CASSLGLAGSDTQYF
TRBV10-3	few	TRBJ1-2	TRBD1	TGTGCCATCACAGGGGGCGAAACCTATGGCTACACCTTC	CAITGGETYGYTF
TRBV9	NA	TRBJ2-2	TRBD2	TGTGCCAGCAGCGTAACCCCCTCGGGGGGATCCGGGGAGCTGTTTTTT	CASSVTPSGGSGELFF
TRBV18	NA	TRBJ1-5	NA	TGTGCCAGCTCACCACAGGGGGGGCATCAGCCCCAGCATTTT	CASSPQGGHQPQHF
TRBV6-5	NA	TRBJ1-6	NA	TGTGCCAGCAGTTACTCGGAACAGGGTAGAAATTCACCCCTCCACTTT	CASSYSEQGRNSPLHF
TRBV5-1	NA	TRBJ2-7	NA	TGCGCCAGCAGCTTGGAACGGGGAACCTACGAGCAGTACTTC	CASSLERGTYEQYF
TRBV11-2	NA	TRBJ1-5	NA	TGTGCCAGCAGCTTAGACGGCAGGGGTCGCAATCAGCCCCAGCATTTT	CASSLDGRGRNQPQHF
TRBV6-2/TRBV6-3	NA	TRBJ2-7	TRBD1	TGTGCCAGCAGTTACTCCCGGGACAGGGTGTACGAGCAGTACTTC	CASSYSRDRVYEQYF
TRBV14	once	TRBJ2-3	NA	TGTGCCAGCAGCCAAGATTACACAGATACGCAGTATTTT	CASSQDYTDTQYF
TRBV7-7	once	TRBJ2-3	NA	TGTGCCAGCAGCTTAGGGATAGCTTCAGATACGCAGTATTTT	CASSLGIASDTQYF
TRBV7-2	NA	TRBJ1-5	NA	TGTGCCAGCAGCTCCGACGGGGGGGCTTCGCCCCAGCATTTT	CASSSDGGASPQHF
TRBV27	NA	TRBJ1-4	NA	TGTGCCAGCAGTCCCCATACAGGGACAACTAATGAAAAACTGTTTTTT	CASSPHTGTTNEKLFF
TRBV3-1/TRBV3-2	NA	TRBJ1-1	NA	TGTGCCAGCAGCCAAGATCCGTTGGTTTCTAGAGAACGGGCTGAAGCTTTCTTT	CASSQDPLVSRERAEAFF
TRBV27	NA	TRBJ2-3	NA	TGTGCCAGCAGTTCGGAGGGGGCCCGCACAGATACGCAGTATTTT	CASSSEGARTDTQYF
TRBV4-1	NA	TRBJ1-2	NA	TGCGCCAGCAGCCAAGACGGGGGGAGAGGTCAGAGATATGGCTACACCTTC	CASSQDGGRGQRYGYTF
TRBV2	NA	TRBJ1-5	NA	TGTGCCAGCAGTGAAAGTAGGGGTGGTCAGCCCCAGCATTTT	CASSESRGGQPQHF
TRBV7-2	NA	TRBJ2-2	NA	TGTGCCAGCAGCTTGTCTACCCTGAACACCGGGGAGCTGTTTTTT	CASSLSTLNTGELFF
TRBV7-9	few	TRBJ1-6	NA	TGTGCCAGCAGCTTAACCACTGAGACCCTCCACTTT	CASSLTTETLHF
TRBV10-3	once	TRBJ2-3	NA	TGTGCCATCAGTGAGCCCCTAGCGTTGACAGATACGCAGTATTTT	CAISEPLALTDTQYF
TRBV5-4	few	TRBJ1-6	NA	TGTGCCAGCAGCCCGAGCACCAGGGCCCCCGTGGAGCCCCTCCACTTT	CASSPSTRAPVEPLHF
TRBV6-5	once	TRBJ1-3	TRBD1	TGTGCCAGCAGCCGTGACAGGGTCTCTGGAAACACCATATATTTT	CASSRDRVSGNTIYF
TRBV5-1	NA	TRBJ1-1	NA	TGCGCCAGCAGCTTGGTGCCAAAGGGGCTAGATTCCTTTAACACTGAAGCTTTCTTT	CASSLVPKGLDSFNTEAFF
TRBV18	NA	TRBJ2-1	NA	TGTGCCAGCTCACCGTCGGGGGTTGAGCAGTTCTTC	CASSPSGVEQFF